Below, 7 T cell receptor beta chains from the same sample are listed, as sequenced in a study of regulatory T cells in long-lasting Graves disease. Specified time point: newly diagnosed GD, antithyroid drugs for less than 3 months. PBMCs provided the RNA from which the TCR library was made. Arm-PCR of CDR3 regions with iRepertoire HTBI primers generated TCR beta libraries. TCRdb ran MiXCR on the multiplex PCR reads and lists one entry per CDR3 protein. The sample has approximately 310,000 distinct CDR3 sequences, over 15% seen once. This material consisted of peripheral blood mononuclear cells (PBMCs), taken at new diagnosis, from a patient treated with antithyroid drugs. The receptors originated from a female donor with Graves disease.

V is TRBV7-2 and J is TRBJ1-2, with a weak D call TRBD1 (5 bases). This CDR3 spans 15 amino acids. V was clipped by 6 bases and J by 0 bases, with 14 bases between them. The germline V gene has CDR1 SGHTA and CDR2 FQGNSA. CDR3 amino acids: CASRPGTIPNYGYTF. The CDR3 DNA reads TGTGCCAGCAGGCCCGGGACGATACCTAACTATGGCTACACCTTC.

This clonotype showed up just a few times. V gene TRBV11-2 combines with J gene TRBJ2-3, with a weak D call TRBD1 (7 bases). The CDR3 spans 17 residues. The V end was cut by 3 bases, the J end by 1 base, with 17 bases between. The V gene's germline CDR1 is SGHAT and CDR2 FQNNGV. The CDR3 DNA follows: TGTGCCAGCAGCTTGGGAACACAGGGGACTCGCACAGATACGCAGTATTTT. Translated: CASSLGTQGTRTDTQYF.

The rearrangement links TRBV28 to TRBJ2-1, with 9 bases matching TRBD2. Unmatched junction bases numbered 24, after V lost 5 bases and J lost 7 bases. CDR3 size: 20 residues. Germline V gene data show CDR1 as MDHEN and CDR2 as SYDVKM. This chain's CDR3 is CASSDSTPLLTSGGVNEQFF. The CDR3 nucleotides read TGTGCCAGCAGTGACTCCACCCCTCTCTTGACTAGCGGAGGTGTGAATGAGCAGTTCTTC.

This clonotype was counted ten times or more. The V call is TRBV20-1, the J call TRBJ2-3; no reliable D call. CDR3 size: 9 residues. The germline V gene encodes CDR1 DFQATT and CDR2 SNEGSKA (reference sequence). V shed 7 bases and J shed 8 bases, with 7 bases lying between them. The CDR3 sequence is CSEPGTQYF. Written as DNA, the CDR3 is TGCAGTGAGCCAGGTACGCAGTATTTT.

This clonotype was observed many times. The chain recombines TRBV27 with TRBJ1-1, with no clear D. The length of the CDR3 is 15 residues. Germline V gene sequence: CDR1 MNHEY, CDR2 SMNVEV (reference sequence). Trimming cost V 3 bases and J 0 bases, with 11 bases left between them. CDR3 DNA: TGTGCCAGCAGTTTTGCAGGAACGCTGAACACTGAAGCTTTCTTT. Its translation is CASSFAGTLNTEAFF.

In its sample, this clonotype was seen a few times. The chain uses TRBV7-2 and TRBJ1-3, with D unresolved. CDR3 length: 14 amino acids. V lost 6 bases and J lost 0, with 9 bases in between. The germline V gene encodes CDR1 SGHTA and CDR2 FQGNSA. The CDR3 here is CASSGVSSGNTIYF. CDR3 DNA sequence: TGTGCCAGCAGTGGAGTAAGCTCTGGAAACACCATATATTTT.

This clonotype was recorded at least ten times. Written as DNA, the CDR3 is TGTGCCAGCAGGTCCCGGGACGGCGATCAGCCCCAGCATTTT. As protein: CASRSRDGDQPQHF. The chain couples TRBV7-9 to TRBJ1-5; D is possibly TRBD1 (5 bases). The germline V gene has CDR1 SEHNR and CDR2 FQNEAQ (reference sequence). V shed 6 bases and J shed 5 bases, with 14 bases lying between them. This CDR3 comprises 14 residues.